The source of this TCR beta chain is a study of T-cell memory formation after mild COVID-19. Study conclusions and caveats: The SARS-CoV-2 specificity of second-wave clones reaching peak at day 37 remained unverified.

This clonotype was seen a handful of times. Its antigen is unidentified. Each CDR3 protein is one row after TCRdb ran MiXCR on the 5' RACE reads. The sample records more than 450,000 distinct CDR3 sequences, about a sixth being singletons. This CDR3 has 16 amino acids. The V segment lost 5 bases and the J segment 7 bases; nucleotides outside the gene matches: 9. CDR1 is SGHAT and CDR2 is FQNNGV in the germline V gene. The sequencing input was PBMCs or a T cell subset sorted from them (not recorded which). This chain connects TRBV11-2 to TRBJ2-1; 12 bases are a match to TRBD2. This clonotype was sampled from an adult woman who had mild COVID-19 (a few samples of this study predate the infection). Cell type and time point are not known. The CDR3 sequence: CASSPASGRAANEQFF. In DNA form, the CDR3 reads TGTGCCAGCAGCCCCGCTAGCGGGAGGGCGGCGAATGAGCAGTTCTTC.